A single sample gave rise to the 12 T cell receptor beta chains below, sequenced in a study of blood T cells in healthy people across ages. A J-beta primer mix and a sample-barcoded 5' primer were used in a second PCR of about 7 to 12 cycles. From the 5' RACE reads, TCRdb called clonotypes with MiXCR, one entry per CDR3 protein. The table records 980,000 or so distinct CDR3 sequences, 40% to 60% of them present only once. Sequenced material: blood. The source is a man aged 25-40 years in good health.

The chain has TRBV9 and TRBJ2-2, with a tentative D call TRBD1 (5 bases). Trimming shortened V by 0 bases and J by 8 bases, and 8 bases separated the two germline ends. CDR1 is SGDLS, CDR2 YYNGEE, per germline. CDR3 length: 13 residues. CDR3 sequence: CASSVVGAGELFF. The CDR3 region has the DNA TGTGCCAGCAGCGTAGTTGGGGCGGGGGAGCTGTTTTTT.

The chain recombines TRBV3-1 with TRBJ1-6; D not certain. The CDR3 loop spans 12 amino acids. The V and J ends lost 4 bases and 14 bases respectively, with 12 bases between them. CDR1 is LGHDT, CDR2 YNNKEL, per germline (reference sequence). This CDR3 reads CASSPEGLALHF. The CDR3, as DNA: TGTGCCAGCAGCCCCGAGGGTTTGGCCCTCCACTTT.

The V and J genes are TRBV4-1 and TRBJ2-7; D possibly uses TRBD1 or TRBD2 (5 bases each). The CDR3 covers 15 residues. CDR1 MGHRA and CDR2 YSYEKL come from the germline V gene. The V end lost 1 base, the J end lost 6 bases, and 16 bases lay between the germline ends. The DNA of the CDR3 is TGCGCCAGCAGCCAAGGAGGGACCCCTTTGGGCGAGCAGTACTTC. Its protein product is CASSQGGTPLGEQYF.

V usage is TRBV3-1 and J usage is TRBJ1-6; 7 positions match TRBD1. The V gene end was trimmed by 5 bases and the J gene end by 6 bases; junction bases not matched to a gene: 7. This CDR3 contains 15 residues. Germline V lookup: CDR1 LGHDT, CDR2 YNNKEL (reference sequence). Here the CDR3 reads CASSYLQGSNSPLHF. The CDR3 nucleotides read TGTGCCAGCAGCTACTTACAGGGGAGTAATTCACCCCTCCACTTT.

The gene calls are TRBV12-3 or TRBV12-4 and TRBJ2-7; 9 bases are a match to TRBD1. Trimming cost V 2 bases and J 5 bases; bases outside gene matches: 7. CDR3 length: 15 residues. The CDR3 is CASSLWGTGSHEQYF. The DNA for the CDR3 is TGTGCCAGCAGTTTATGGGGGACAGGGTCCCACGAGCAGTACTTC.

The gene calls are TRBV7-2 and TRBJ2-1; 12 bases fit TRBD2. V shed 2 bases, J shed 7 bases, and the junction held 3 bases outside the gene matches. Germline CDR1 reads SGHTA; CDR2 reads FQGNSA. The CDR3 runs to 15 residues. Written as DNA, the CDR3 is TGTGCCAGCAGCTTACAACTAGCGGGGGGAAATGAGCAGTTCTTC. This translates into CASSLQLAGGNEQFF.

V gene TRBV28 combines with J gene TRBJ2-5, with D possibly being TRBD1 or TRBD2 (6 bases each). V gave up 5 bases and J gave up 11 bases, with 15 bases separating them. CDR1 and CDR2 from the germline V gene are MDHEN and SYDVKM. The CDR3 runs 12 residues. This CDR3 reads CASSTGIREQYF. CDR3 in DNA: TGTGCCAGCAGTACAGGGATCCGGGAGCAGTACTTC.

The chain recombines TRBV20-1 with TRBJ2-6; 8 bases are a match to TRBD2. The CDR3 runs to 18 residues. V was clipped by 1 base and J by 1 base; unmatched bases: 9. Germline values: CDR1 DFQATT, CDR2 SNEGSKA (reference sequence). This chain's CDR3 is CSARVWFGGASGANVLTF. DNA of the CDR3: TGCAGTGCTAGAGTTTGGTTCGGGGGGGCTTCTGGGGCCAACGTCCTGACTTTC.

CDR3: CSARGSGGAINEQYF. Here the CDR3 DNA reads TGCAGTGCTAGGGGGAGCGGGGGGGCCATCAATGAGCAGTACTTC. The chain couples TRBV20-1 to TRBJ2-5, with 10 bases lining up with TRBD2. Germline V gene sequence: CDR1 DFQATT, CDR2 SNEGSKA (reference sequence). V gave up 3 bases and J gave up 11 bases; unmatched junction bases: 15. CDR3 size: 15 residues.

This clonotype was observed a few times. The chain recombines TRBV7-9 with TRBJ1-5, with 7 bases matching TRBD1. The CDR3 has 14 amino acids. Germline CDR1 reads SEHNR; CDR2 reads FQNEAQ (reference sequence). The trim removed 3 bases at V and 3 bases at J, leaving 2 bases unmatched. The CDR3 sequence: CASSFGQDNQPQHF. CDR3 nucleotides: TGTGCCAGCAGCTTTGGACAGGACAATCAGCCCCAGCATTTT. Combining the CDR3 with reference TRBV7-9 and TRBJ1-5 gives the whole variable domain DTGVSQNPRHKITKRGQNVTFRCDPISEHNRLYWYRQTLGQGPEFLTYFQNEAQLEKSRLLSDRFSAERPKGSFSTLEIQRTEQGDSAMYLCASSFGQDNQPQHFGDGTRLSIL.

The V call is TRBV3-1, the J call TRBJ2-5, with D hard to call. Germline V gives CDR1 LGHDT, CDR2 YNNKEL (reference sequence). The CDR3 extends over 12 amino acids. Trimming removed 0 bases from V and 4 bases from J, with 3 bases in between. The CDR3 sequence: CASSQERETQYF. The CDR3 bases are TGTGCCAGCAGCCAAGAACGAGAGACCCAGTACTTC.

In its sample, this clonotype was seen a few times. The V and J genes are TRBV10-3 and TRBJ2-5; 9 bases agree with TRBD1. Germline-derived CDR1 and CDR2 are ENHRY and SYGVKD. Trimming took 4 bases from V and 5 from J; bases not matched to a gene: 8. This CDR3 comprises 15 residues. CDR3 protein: CAISARTGEVETQYF. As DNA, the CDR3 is TGTGCCATCAGTGCAAGGACAGGGGAGGTCGAGACCCAGTACTTC.